The 5 T cell receptor beta chains listed next were all sequenced from one sample in a study of radiotherapy plus CTLA-4 blockade in lung cancer. Repertoires were generated with immunoSEQ multiplex PCR, while TCRdb's copy carries only in-frame clones and drops some. The sample has roughly 71,000 clones, around four fifths seen once. Specimen: peripheral blood, collected from a patient treated with radiotherapy plus ipilimumab. The source of these receptors is a human donor with non-small cell lung cancer who had a complete response to radiotherapy plus ipilimumab.

This rearrangement joins TRBV14 to TRBJ1-5; 8 bases map to TRBD1. The CDR3 is 16 amino acids. V dropped 0 bases and J dropped 5; count of bases not matched to a gene: 6. The germline CDR1 and CDR2 sequences are SGHDN and FVKESK. The CDR3 bases are TGTGCCAGCAGCCAAGACCTCAGGGGGCGTCATCAGCCCCAGCATTTT. Protein product: CASSQDLRGRHQPQHF.

J is TRBJ2-7 and V is TRBV11-2; unclear D gene. Germline assignment: CDR1 SGHAT and CDR2 FQNNGV. This CDR3 has 14 residues. V lost 1 base, J lost 0 bases, and 7 bases lay in between. The CDR3 nucleotides read TGTGCCAGCAGCTTAGCCCGAAGCTCCTACGAGCAGTACTTC. It translates to CASSLARSSYEQYF.

In the case of this clone: One end of the junction does not line up with germline, which may come from a read error. This chain connects TRBV6-5 to TRBJ2-1, with D tentatively TRBD1 (5 bases). Germline values: CDR1 MNHEY, CDR2 SVGAGI. The CDR3 runs to 12 residues. The CDR3 protein is CASSYSRGGQFF. The CDR3 DNA is TGTGCCAGCAGCTACTCTAGGGGTGGGCAGTTCTTC.

The CDR3 loop is CASSQRRTGGYTF. In DNA form, the CDR3 reads TGTGCCAGCAGCCAACGACGGACTGGGGGCTACACCTTC. The chain combines TRBV6-5 with TRBJ1-2; D is ambiguous. With 6 bases removed from V and 8 bases from J, the gap between germline ends came to 16 bases. CDR3 length: 13 amino acids. Per germline, CDR1 MNHEY and CDR2 SVGAGI.

Comments on this clone: A much larger clone sits a single nucleotide away, making a read error possible. This chain links TRBV9 with TRBJ2-3; D unresolved. V lost 4 bases, J lost 1 base, and 10 bases lay in between. In germline, CDR1 is SGDLS, CDR2 YYNGEE. The CDR3 spans 14 residues. The CDR3 nucleotides are TGTGCCAGCAGCCCCACGACTGGCACAGATACGCAGTATTTT. Its protein product is CASSPTTGTDTQYF. Drawing the rest from reference TRBV9 and TRBJ2-3, the complete variable domain is DSGVTQTPKHLITATGQRVTLRCSPRSGDLSVYWYQQSLDQGLQFLIQYYNGEERAKGNILERFSAQQFPDLHSELNLSSLELGDSALYFCASSPTTGTDTQYFGPGTRLTVL.